This is a list of T cell receptor beta chains from one sample in a study of spatial heterogeneity in lung cancer. TCRdb re-derived calls from the 5' RACE reads in MiXCR, one entry per CDR3 protein. The sample lists 20,000 to 25,000 distinct CDR3 sequences, 5% to 7.5% occurring once. The sequenced sample was lung tumor tissue, obtained at surgery. These receptors were taken from a male donor with early-stage non-small cell lung cancer. The CDR3 runs from the conserved cysteine through the conserved F or W. D genes are given only for firm matches. Clone sizes are given selectively: once, few, many, or a class where the clone is expanded.

D	J	size	V	DNA	CDR3
TRBD2	TRBJ2-1	many	TRBV6-2/TRBV6-3	TGTGCCAGCAGTTATCGAGGACTAGCGGCTTACAATGAGCAGTTCTTC	CASSYRGLAAYNEQFF
TRBD2	TRBJ2-2	many	TRBV7-2	TGTGCCAGCAGCTTACTAGCGGGATTACCGGGGGAGCTGTTTTTT	CASSLLAGLPGELFF
-	TRBJ2-5	many	TRBV7-2	TGTGCCAGCAGCCTCTACACCCGAGCCCAAGAGACCCAGTACTTC	CASSLYTRAQETQYF
-	TRBJ1-1	-	TRBV29-1	TGCAGCGTTGCCCGGACGATAGACGAAGCTTTCTTT	CSVARTIDEAFF
-	TRBJ2-3	few	TRBV3-1	TGTGCCAGCAGCCCGACTCCCAGGAGGACAGATACGCAGTATTTT	CASSPTPRRTDTQYF
-	TRBJ1-1	many	TRBV6-1	TGTGCCAGCAGTGATGGACTACCACCTGAAGCTTTCTTT	CASSDGLPPEAFF
TRBD1	TRBJ2-1	many	TRBV12-3/TRBV12-4	TGTGCCAGCAGTTCGACAGGGATCGCCAATGAGCAGTTCTTC	CASSSTGIANEQFF
-	TRBJ1-1	few	TRBV24-1	TGTGCCACCAGTGATGTCGGGCGGGGGGCTGAAGCTTTCTTT	CATSDVGRGAEAFF
-	TRBJ2-1	many	TRBV5-1	TGCGCCAGCACCCCTGGGCTGGGACAGCAGTTCTTC	CASTPGLGQQFF
-	TRBJ1-1	many	TRBV5-1	TGCGCCACAAAAGGGATTGGGAACACTGAAGCTTTCTTT	CATKGIGNTEAFF
-	TRBJ1-2	many	TRBV29-1	TGCAGCGTTGAAATTCGGGCCTTAAGGAATGGCTACACCTTC	CSVEIRALRNGYTF
TRBD2	TRBJ2-3	many	TRBV6-5	TGTGCCAGCAGTTATAACGATTGGCGCGGGGGGCAGTATTTT	CASSYNDWRGGQYF
TRBD1	TRBJ2-5	many	TRBV28	TGTGCCAGCAGTTTAGCCCTCGAGGGGGCAGGGGAGACCCAGTACTTC	CASSLALEGAGETQYF
TRBD1	TRBJ2-2	medium-sized	TRBV5-6	TGTGCCAGCAGCTTTCTCGACAGGGAAGAAACCGGGGAGCTGTTTTTT	CASSFLDREETGELFF
TRBD2	TRBJ2-3	many	TRBV28	TGTGCCAGCGGACCTCTTGGAGCGGGATACACAGATACGCAGTATTTT	CASGPLGAGYTDTQYF